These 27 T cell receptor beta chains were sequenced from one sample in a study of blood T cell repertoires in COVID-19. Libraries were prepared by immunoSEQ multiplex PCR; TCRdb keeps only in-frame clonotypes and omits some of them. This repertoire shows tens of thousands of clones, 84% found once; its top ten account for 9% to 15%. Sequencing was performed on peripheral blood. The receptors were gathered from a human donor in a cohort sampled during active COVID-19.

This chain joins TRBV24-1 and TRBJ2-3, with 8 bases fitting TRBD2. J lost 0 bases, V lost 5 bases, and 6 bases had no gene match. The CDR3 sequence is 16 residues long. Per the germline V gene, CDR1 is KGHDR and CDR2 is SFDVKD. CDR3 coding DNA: TGTGCCACCAGTGGCGGGAGGTCCTCTAGCACAGATACGCAGTATTTT. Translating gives CATSGGRSSSTDTQYF.

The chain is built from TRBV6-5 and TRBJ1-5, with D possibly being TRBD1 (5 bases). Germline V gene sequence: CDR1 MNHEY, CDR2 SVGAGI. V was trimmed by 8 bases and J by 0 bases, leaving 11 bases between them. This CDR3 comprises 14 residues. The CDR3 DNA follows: TGTGCCAGCGGAGGGGCCTCTAGCAATCAGCCCCAGCATTTT. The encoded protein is CASGGASSNQPQHF.

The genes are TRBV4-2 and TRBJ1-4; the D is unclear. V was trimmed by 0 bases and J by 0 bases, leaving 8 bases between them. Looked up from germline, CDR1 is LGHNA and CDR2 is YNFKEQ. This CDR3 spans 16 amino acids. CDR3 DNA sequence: TGTGCCAGCAGCCAAGATATGCGGGCAACTAATGAAAAACTGTTTTTT. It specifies CASSQDMRATNEKLFF.

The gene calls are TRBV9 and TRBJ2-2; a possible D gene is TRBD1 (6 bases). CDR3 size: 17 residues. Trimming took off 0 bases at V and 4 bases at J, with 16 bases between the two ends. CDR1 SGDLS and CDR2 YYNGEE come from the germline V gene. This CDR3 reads CASSVGNRERGTGELFF. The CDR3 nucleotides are TGTGCCAGCAGCGTAGGTAACAGGGAACGGGGCACCGGGGAGCTGTTTTTT.

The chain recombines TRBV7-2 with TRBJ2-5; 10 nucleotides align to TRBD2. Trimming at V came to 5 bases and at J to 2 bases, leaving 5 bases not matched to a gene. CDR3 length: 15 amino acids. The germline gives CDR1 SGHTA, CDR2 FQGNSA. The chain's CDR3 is CASSVRTSGQETQYF. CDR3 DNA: TGTGCCAGCAGCGTTCGGACTAGCGGACAAGAGACCCAGTACTTC.

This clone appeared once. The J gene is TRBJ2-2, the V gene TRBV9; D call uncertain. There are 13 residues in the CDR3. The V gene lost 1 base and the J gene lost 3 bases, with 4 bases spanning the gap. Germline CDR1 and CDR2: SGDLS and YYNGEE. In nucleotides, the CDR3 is TGTGCCAGCAGCGTATTCTACACCGGGGAGCTGTTTTTT. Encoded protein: CASSVFYTGELFF.

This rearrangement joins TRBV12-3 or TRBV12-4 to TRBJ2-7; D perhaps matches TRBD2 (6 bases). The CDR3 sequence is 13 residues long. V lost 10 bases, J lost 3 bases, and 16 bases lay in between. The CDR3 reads CATRESGIYEQYF. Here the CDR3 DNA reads TGTGCCACTCGGGAGTCGGGAATCTACGAGCAGTACTTC.

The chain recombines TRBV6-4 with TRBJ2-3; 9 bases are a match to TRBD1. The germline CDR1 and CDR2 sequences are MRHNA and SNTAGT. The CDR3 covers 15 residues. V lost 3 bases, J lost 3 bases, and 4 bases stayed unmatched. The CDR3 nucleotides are TGTGCCAGCAGTGAGGGACAGGGAGAAACAGATACGCAGTATTTT. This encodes CASSEGQGETDTQYF.

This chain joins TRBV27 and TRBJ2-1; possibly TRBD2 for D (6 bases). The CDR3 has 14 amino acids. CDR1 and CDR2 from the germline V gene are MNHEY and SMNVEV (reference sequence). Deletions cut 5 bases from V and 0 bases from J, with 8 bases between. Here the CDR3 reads CASSRGFSYNEQFF. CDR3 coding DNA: TGTGCCAGCAGTCGGGGGTTCTCCTACAATGAGCAGTTCTTC.

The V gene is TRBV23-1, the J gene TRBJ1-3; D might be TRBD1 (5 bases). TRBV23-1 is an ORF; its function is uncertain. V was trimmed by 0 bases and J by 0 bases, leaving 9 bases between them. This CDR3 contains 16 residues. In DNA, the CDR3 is TGCGCCAGCAGTCAATCGGGGCTGAGCTCTGGAAACACCATATATTTT. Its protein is CASSQSGLSSGNTIYF.

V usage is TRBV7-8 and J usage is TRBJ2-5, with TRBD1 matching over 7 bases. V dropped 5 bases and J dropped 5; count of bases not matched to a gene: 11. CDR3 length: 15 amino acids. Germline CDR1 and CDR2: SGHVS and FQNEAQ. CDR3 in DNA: TGTGCCAGCAGCAGCAGGGGGTCGCGGCGGGAGACCCAGTACTTC. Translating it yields CASSSRGSRRETQYF.

The CDR3 nucleotides read TGCGCCAGCAGTGAATGGGGCCCAGGGACCCAGTACTTC. This codes for CASSEWGPGTQYF. V and J are TRBV10-2 and TRBJ2-5; tentatively, D is TRBD1 (5 bases). The CDR3 runs 13 residues. CDR1 WSHSY and CDR2 SAAADI come from the germline V gene. V dropped 3 bases and J dropped 7 bases, with 12 bases sitting between them.

CDR3 DNA: TGCGCCAGCAGCCGCCCCTCTGGGGGGGCAAGTGAAAAACTGTTTTTT. Its protein is CASSRPSGGASEKLFF. This sequence joins TRBV5-1 and TRBJ1-4, with D possibly being TRBD1 (6 bases). The germline V gene has CDR1 SGHRS and CDR2 YFSETQ. The CDR3 runs to 16 residues. Between the trimmed V and J ends, which lost 4 bases and 7 bases, there was a span of 20 bases.

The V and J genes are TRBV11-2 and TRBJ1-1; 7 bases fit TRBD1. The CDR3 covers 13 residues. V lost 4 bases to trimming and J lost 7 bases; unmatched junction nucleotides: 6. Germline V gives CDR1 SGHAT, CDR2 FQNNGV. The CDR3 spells CASSSSTGLEAFF. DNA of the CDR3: TGTGCCAGCAGCTCCTCGACAGGGCTTGAAGCTTTCTTT.

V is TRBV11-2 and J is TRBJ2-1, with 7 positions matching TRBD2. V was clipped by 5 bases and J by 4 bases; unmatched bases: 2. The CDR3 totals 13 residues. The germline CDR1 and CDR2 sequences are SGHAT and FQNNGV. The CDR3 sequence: CASSRGGYNEQFF. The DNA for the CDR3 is TGTGCCAGCAGCCGCGGGGGATACAATGAGCAGTTCTTC.

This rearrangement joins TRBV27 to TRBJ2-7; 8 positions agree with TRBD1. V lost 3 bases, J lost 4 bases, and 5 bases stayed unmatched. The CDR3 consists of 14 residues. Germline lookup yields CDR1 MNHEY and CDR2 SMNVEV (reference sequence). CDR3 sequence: CASSLRTGLYEQYF. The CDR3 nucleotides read TGTGCCAGCAGTTTGAGGACAGGGCTATACGAGCAGTACTTC.

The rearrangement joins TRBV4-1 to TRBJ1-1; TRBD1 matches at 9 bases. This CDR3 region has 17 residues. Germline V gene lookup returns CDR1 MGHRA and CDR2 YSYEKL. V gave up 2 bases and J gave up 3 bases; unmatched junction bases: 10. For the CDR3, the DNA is TGCGCCAGCAGCCAATCAGGCGGGGACAGGGAAGACACTGAAGCTTTCTTT. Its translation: CASSQSGGDREDTEAFF.

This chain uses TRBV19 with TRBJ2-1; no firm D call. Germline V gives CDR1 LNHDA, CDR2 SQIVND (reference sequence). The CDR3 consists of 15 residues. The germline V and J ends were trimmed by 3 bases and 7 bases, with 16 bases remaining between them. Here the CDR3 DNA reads TGTGCCAGTAGTATTCTTTGGGCTAACCGGAATGAGCAGTTCTTC. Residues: CASSILWANRNEQFF. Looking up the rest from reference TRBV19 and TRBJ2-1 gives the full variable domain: DGGITQSPKYLFRKEGQNVTLSCEQNLNHDAMYWYRQDPGQGLRLIYYSQIVNDFQKGDIAEGYSVSREKKESFPLTVTSAQKNPTAFYLCASSILWANRNEQFFGPGTRLTVL.

This CDR3 reads CSRTSGNTGELFF. CDR3 DNA sequence: TGTTCACGGACTAGCGGGAACACCGGGGAGCTGTTTTTT. This chain uses TRBV5-3 with TRBJ2-2, with TRBD2 identical over 10 bases. TRBV5-3 is classed as an ORF, of uncertain function. The CDR3 consists of 13 residues.

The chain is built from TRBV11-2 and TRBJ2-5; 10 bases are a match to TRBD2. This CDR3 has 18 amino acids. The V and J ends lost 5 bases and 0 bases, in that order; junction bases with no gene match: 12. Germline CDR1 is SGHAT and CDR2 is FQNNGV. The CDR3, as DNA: TGTGCCAGCAGCCTATACCCTAGCGGGGGAAGTTACCAAGAGACCCAGTACTTC. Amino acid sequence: CASSLYPSGGSYQETQYF.

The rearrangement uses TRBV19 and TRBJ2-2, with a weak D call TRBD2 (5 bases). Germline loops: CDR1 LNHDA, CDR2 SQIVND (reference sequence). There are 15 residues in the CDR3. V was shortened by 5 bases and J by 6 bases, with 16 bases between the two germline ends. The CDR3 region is CASSQRAGVPGELFF. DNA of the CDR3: TGTGCCAGTAGTCAAAGGGCGGGCGTTCCCGGGGAGCTGTTTTTT.

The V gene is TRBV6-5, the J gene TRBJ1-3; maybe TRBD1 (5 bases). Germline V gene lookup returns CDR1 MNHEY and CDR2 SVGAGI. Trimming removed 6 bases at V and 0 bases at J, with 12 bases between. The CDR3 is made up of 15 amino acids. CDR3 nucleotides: TGTGCCAGCAGAGCAGGGCTTAACTCTGGAAACACCATATATTTT. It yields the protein CASRAGLNSGNTIYF.

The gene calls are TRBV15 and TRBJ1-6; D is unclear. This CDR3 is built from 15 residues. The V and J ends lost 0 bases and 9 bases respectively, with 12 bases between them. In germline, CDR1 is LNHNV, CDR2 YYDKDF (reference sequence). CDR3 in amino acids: CATSRDPALGSPLHF. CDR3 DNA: TGTGCCACCAGCAGAGATCCTGCGCTTGGTTCACCCCTCCACTTT.

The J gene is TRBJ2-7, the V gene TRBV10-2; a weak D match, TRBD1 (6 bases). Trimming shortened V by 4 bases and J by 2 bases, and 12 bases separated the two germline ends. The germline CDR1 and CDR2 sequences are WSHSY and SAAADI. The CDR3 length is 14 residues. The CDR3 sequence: CASSGGTSTYEQYF. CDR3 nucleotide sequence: TGCGCCAGCAGTGGGGGGACATCCACCTACGAGCAGTACTTC.

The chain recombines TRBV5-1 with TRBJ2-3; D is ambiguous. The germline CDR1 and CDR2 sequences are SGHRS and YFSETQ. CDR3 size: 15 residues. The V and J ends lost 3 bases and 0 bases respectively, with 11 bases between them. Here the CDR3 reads CASSYPTSSTDTQYF. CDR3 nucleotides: TGCGCCAGCAGCTACCCGACATCTAGCACAGATACGCAGTATTTT. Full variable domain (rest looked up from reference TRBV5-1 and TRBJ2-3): KAGVTQTPRYLIKTRGQQVTLSCSPISGHRSVSWYQQTPGQGLQFLFEYFSETQRNKGNFPGRFSGRQFSNSRSEMNVSTLELGDSALYLCASSYPTSSTDTQYFGPGTRLTVL.

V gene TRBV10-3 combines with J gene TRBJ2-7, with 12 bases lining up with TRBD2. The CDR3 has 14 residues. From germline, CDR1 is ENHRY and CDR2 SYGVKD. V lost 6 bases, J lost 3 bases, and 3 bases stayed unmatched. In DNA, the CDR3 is TGTGCCATCAGGGAGGGACTAGCGGGCTACGAGCAGTACTTC. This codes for CAIREGLAGYEQYF.

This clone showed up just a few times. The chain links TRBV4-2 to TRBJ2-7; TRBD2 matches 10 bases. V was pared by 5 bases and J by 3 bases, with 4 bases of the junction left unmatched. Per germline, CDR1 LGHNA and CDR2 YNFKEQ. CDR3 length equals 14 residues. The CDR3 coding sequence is TGTGCCAGCAGCTATGAGCGGGGGGGCTACGAGCAGTACTTC. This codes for CASSYERGGYEQYF.